Below, 8 T cell receptor beta chains from the same sample are listed, as sequenced in a study of blood T cell repertoires in COVID-19. Assay used: immunoSEQ multiplex PCR; TCRdb lists only in-frame clones, some missing. The data show 400,000 to 550,000 clones, 75% to 90% seen once. Source material: peripheral blood. These receptors originate from a woman aged 25 to 39 with acute or convalescent COVID-19.

The chain is built from TRBV10-3 and TRBJ2-7; 7 bases are a match to TRBD2. The CDR3 is made up of 11 amino acids. The germline CDR1 and CDR2 sequences are ENHRY and SYGVKD. V gave up 10 bases and J gave up 9 bases; unmatched junction bases: 9. The chain's CDR3 is CASTSGVRQYF. For the CDR3, the DNA is TGTGCCAGCACGAGCGGGGTTCGGCAGTACTTC.

V and J are TRBV30 and TRBJ2-7, with D maybe TRBD2 (6 bases). The germline V gene encodes CDR1 GTSNPN and CDR2 SVGIG (reference sequence). V lost 3 bases and J lost 3, with 18 bases in between. The CDR3 length is 15 residues. CDR3 coding DNA: TGTGCCTGGAGCGGGATTAGGACGGGGGACTACGAGCAGTACTTC. Translated, it gives CAWSGIRTGDYEQYF.

CDR3 coding DNA: TGTGCCAGCAGTTACGGGGGCTACAATGAGCAGTTCTTC. This gives the protein CASSYGGYNEQFF. This chain links TRBV28 with TRBJ2-1; TRBD2 might be the D (6 bases). Trimming stripped 4 bases from V and 3 bases from J, with 7 bases between. From germline, CDR1 is MDHEN and CDR2 SYDVKM. The CDR3 runs 13 residues.

The rearrangement links TRBV27 to TRBJ2-2; D call uncertain. Germline CDR1 MNHEY, CDR2 SMNVEV (reference sequence). The CDR3 totals 14 residues. Between the trimmed V and J ends, which lost 3 bases and 3 bases, there was a span of 8 bases. Here the CDR3 reads CASSFEAHTGELFF. CDR3 DNA sequence: TGTGCCAGCAGTTTTGAGGCGCACACCGGGGAGCTGTTTTTT.

The chain recombines TRBV6-5 with TRBJ2-3, with D possibly being TRBD2 (5 bases). V was pared by 8 bases and J by 4 bases, with 13 bases between. Per the germline V gene, CDR1 is MNHEY and CDR2 is SVGAGI. The CDR3 is 13 residues long. For the CDR3, the DNA is TGTGCCAGCTTTGAGGGTACTGCAGATACGCAGTATTTT. Translation gives CASFEGTADTQYF.

The chain carries TRBV9 and TRBJ2-3, with D hard to call. The CDR3 covers 15 residues. Germline CDR1 SGDLS, CDR2 YYNGEE. Trimming removed 3 bases at V and 0 bases at J, with 11 bases between. The CDR3 DNA reads TGTGCCAGCAGCGCAGACCGACAAAGCACAGATACGCAGTATTTT. Translation gives CASSADRQSTDTQYF.

Only a few counts were recorded for this clone. Here the CDR3 reads CASKRLTGGRDEQYF. Here the CDR3 DNA reads TGTGCCAGCAAGCGACTGACAGGGGGCAGGGACGAGCAGTACTTC. This sequence joins TRBV6-5 and TRBJ2-7; 10 bases match TRBD1. The germline CDR1 and CDR2 sequences are MNHEY and SVGAGI. Losses at the gene ends were 7 bases for V and 5 bases for J; bases not matched to a gene: 11. The CDR3 sequence is 15 residues long.

The chain has TRBV30 and TRBJ2-5, with D possibly TRBD1 on 5 matching bases. The CDR3 runs to 12 residues. Germline V lookup: CDR1 GTSNPN, CDR2 SVGIG (reference sequence). Trimming removed 2 bases at V and 5 bases at J, with 9 bases between. CDR3 nucleotides: TGTGCCTGGAGTCAGGGTCGGGAGACCCAGTACTTC. Translation: CAWSQGRETQYF.